This T cell receptor beta chain was recovered during a study of vaccination and CD4 T cells after COVID-19. Across the study: Overlapping spike peptides of SARS-CoV-2, HCoV-NL63, HCoV-OC43 and HCoV-229E were used, and cells were stimulated with them.

Oncomine TCR Beta short-read sequencing was applied to DNA from cultured CD4+ T cells. A single record per CDR3 protein comes from TCRdb applying MiXCR to the PCR reads. The repertoire holds more than 15,000 distinct CDR3 sequences, with 65% to 80% as singletons. This CDR3 spans 16 amino acids. Germline V CDR1 and CDR2: MNHNS, SASEGT. Unmatched junction bases numbered 8, after V lost 5 bases and J lost 0 bases. Specified treatment: approximately nine-day PBMC culture with coronavirus spike peptide pools or control peptides (ViraFEST assay). Researchers grew the cells for under eleven days and then pulled out CD4+ T cells by negative selection. Remarks on this clonotype: What it binds is unknown.

The chain is built from TRBV6-1 and TRBJ2-3; TRBD2 matches 7 bases. Source material: CD4+ T cells from blood, cultured in vitro. The TCR comes from a human donor who had recovered from COVID-19. CDR3 sequence: CASSRPSGSSTDTQYF. CDR3 DNA: TGTGCCAGCAGTCGCCCTAGCGGTAGTAGCACAGATACGCAGTATTTT.